Below, 10 T cell receptor beta chains from the same sample are listed, as sequenced in a study of cytomegalovirus exposure and HLA in healthy donors. Both 60 Vbeta primers and 13 Jbeta primers went into the PCR. Clones were read by immunoSEQ multiplex PCR, and TCRdb kept only the in-frame ones, dropping some. The sample includes about 210,000 clones. Sequenced material: PBMCs. Receptors originate from a woman under 40 in good health and CMV-seropositive.

The chain links TRBV9 to TRBJ1-6, with D tentatively TRBD1 (5 bases). V lost 0 bases and J 10 bases, leaving 14 bases between the germline ends. The length of the CDR3 is 15 residues. Germline V gives CDR1 SGDLS, CDR2 YYNGEE. CDR3 loop: CASSVDGRVQSPLHF. In DNA form, the CDR3 reads TGTGCCAGCAGCGTAGATGGCAGGGTGCAGTCACCCCTCCACTTT.

The CDR3 DNA is TGTGCCAGCAGCGACGCGGGGGCAAATGAGCAGTTCTTC. Encoded protein: CASSDAGANEQFF. This chain connects TRBV6-5 to TRBJ2-1; possibly TRBD2 for D (7 bases). This CDR3 comprises 13 residues. V was cut by 6 bases and J by 7 bases, with 13 bases left in between. The germline gives CDR1 MNHEY, CDR2 SVGAGI.

As for this clone: The junction departs from the called germline gene at one end, perhaps through a read error. The rearrangement links TRBV20-1 to TRBJ2-3; D is unresolved. Germline CDR1 DFQATT, CDR2 SNEGSKA (reference sequence). This CDR3 comprises 11 residues. The CDR3 bases are TGCAATGCTAGAACTCCAGATACGCAGTATTTT. It yields the protein CNARTPDTQYF.

V and J are TRBV7-2 and TRBJ2-1; a possible D gene is TRBD2 (5 bases). Germline values: CDR1 SGHTA, CDR2 FQGNSA. The CDR3 totals 13 residues. V was pared by 0 bases and J by 10 bases, with 10 bases between. The CDR3 loop is CASSLALAREQFF. Written as DNA, the CDR3 is TGTGCCAGCAGCTTAGCCCTAGCACGGGAGCAGTTCTTC. The full variable domain, in which reference TRBV7-2 and TRBJ2-1 provide the parts outside the CDR3, is GAGVSQSPSNKVTEKGKDVELRCDPISGHTALYWYRQSLGQGLEFLIYFQGNSAPDKSGLPSDRFSAERTGGSVSTLTIQRTQQEDSAVYLCASSLALAREQFFGPGTRLTVL.

The chain links TRBV6-5 to TRBJ1-1; D is ambiguous. Trimming took 5 bases from V and 11 from J, leaving 21 bases between them. Germline V gene lookup returns CDR1 MNHEY and CDR2 SVGAGI. The CDR3 consists of 14 residues. CDR3 sequence (DNA): TGTGCCAGCAGTCCACCCTGGACTCTAATGTGGGCTTTCTTT. Translating gives CASSPPWTLMWAFF.

CDR3 DNA: TGTGCCAGCAGCTTAGGGGGATCTTACAATGAGCAGTTCTTC. Translation gives CASSLGGSYNEQFF. The chain has TRBV5-5 and TRBJ2-1, with D tentatively TRBD1 (6 bases). The germline V gene encodes CDR1 SGHKS and CDR2 YYEKEE (reference sequence). The CDR3 length is 14 residues. Trimming pared 2 bases from V and 4 bases from J, leaving 10 bases between.

The chain links TRBV27 to TRBJ1-6; 9 bases are a match to TRBD1. The CDR3 runs 18 residues. J lost 4 bases, V lost 2 bases, and 9 bases had no gene match. From germline, CDR1 is MNHEY and CDR2 SMNVEV (reference sequence). CDR3 protein: CASSLDLPGQGYNSPLHF. The CDR3 coding sequence is TGTGCCAGCAGTTTAGATCTTCCGGGACAGGGTTATAATTCACCCCTCCACTTT.

The genes are TRBV9 and TRBJ2-7, with 10 bases lining up with TRBD2. The germline V gene encodes CDR1 SGDLS and CDR2 YYNGEE. The CDR3 covers 15 residues. V trimming: 0 bases; J trimming: 2 bases; junction bases outside the gene matches: 2. The CDR3 DNA sequence: TGTGCCAGCAGCGTAGAAGCGGGGGGGCCCTACGAGCAGTACTTC. Its translation: CASSVEAGGPYEQYF.

J is TRBJ1-1 and V is TRBV27, with D possibly matching TRBD1 (6 bases). Between the trimmed V and J ends, which lost 6 bases and 2 bases, there was a span of 16 bases. CDR1 MNHEY and CDR2 SMNVEV come from the germline V gene (reference sequence). CDR3 length: 15 residues. CDR3 region: CASRHLQGGNTEAFF. In DNA, the CDR3 is TGTGCCAGCAGACATCTACAGGGTGGTAACACTGAAGCTTTCTTT.

The chain combines TRBV28 with TRBJ2-7, with D tentatively TRBD1 (6 bases). CDR3 length: 16 amino acids. Trimming cost V 2 bases and J 3 bases, with 17 bases left between them. The germline CDR1 and CDR2 sequences are MDHEN and SYDVKM. Here the CDR3 DNA reads TGTGCCAGCAGTTTACAGGGGCTCGTGGGTCACTACGAGCAGTACTTC. Its translation is CASSLQGLVGHYEQYF.